This TCR beta chain was documented in a study of beta chain features in type 1 diabetes. As for this clone: The antigen remains undetermined. Germline and junction disagree at one end, which may indicate a read error. This CDR3 is also generated by other DNA sequences in the sample.

Sequenced material consisted of expressed TCRB transcripts (all of the isolated RNA was reverse transcribed). Naive, central memory and regulatory T cell samples averaged around 3.9 million reads. Using immunoSEQ multiplex PCR, the repertoire was profiled, and TCRdb retains in-frame clones only, with some absent. The sample lists some 900,000 clones, roughly 15% occurring once. Overall study results and limits: Sampled from patients, naive, central memory and Treg TCRB repertoires appeared more similar than those sampled from healthy donors.

The CDR3 length is 13 residues. CDR1 ENHRY and CDR2 SYGVKD come from the germline V gene. The chain links TRBV10-3 to TRBJ2-1; D is uncertain. This clonotype originated in a woman between 18 and 30 years old in good health. The sequenced sample consisted of naive CD4+ T cells from blood. CDR3 DNA: TGTGCCATCAGTGACAGTAATCACAATGAACAGTTCTTC. This sequence encodes CAISDSNHNEQFF.